This T cell receptor (beta chain) was obtained from a study of cytomegalovirus exposure and HLA in healthy donors. Turning to the study itself: Findings of an earlier analysis included roughly 120 million unique TCR beta sequences from roughly 190 million T cells. Study outcomes and limitations: Presence/absence results assume similar sequencing depth per donor, which may not hold.

There are a few counts of this clone. Its antigen is currently unknown. PCR primers comprised 60 Vbeta and 13 Jbeta primers. Sequencing was performed with immunoSEQ multiplex PCR; in TCRdb, only in-frame clones are kept and a portion is missing. The table lists fewer than 250,000 clones, about 82% of them singletons. This CDR3 comprises 14 residues. The germline V and J ends were trimmed by 0 bases and 3 bases, with 9 bases remaining between them. From germline, CDR1 is SGDLS and CDR2 YYNGEE. The sequence was obtained from a man younger than 40 in good health and CMV-seronegative. J is TRBJ1-1 and V is TRBV9; a weak D match, TRBD1 (6 bases). The sample taken for sequencing was PBMCs. CDR3 in amino acids: CASSVADSYTEAFF. The DNA of the CDR3 is TGTGCCAGCAGCGTAGCGGACAGCTACACTGAAGCTTTCTTT.